The clone carrying this T cell receptor (beta chain) was detected once. Antigen specificity is unknown. J lost 5 bases, V lost 2 bases, and 14 bases had no gene match. Germline V gene sequence: CDR1 PRHDT, CDR2 FYEKMQ (reference sequence). The CDR3 is 18 amino acids. Each donor was healthy, and each was a bone marrow donor. Vbeta (60) and Jbeta (13) primers were used in the PCR. Only in-frame clones appear in the TCRdb table, and some are missing; sequencing was by immunoSEQ multiplex PCR. Of approximately 110,000 clones listed, 78% are singletons. The data stem from a study of cytomegalovirus exposure and HLA in healthy donors. Study-wide results and caveats: Specificity for CMV antigens was confirmed in vitro for a few of the CMV-associated chains. For presence/absence analyses, sequencing depth was assumed to be roughly uniform across donors. The study designated 150 to 200 TCR beta chains cytomegalovirus-associated.

This receptor was obtained from a man under 40 in good health and CMV-seronegative. V is TRBV13 and J is TRBJ1-2, with TRBD1 identical over 10 bases. The sequenced sample consisted of PBMCs. CDR3 DNA sequence: TGTGCCAGCAGCTTAAAAAAGGGCGGGACAGGGGATGGTTATGGCTACACCTTC. As protein: CASSLKKGGTGDGYGYTF.